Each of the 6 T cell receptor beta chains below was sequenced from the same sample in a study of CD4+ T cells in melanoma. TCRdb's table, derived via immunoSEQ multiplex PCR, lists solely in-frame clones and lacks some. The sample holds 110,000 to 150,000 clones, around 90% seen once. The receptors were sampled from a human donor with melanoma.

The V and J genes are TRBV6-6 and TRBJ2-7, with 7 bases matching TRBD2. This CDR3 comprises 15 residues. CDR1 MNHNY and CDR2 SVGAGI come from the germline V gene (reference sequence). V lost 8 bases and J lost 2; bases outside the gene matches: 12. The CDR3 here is CASGGLGGGAYEQYF. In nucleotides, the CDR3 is TGTGCCAGCGGAGGTCTGGGGGGGGGAGCCTACGAGCAGTACTTC.

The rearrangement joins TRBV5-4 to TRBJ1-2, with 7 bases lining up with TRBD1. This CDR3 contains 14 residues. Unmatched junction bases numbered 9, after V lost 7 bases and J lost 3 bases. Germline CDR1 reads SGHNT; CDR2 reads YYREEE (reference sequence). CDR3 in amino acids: CASRGDRRDYGYTF. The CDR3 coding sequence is TGTGCCAGCCGGGGGGACAGACGAGACTATGGCTACACCTTC.

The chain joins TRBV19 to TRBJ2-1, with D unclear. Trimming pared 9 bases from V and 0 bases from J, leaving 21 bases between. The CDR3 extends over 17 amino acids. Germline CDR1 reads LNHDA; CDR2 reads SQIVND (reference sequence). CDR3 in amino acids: CASERRAGKSSYNEQFF. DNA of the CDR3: TGTGCCAGCGAGCGTAGGGCTGGAAAGAGCTCCTACAATGAGCAGTTCTTC.

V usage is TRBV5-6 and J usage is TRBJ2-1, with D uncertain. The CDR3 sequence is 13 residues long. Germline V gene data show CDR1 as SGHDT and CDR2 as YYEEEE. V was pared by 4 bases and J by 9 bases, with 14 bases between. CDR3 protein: CASSLGRWSEQFF. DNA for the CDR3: TGTGCCAGCAGCCTCGGGCGGTGGAGTGAGCAGTTCTTC.

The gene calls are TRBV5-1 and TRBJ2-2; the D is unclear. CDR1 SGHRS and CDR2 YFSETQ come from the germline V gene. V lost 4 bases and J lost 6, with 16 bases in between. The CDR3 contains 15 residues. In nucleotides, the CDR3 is TGCGCCAGCAGCCCTTGGCAGGTCTCCTCCGGGGAGCTGTTTTTT. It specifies CASSPWQVSSGELFF.

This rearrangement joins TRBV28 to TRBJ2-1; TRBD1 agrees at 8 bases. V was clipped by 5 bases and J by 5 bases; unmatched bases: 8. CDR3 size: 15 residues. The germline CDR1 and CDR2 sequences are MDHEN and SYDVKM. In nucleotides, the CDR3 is TGTGCCAGCAGTCCTCGGACAGGGAGGCACAATGAGCAGTTCTTC. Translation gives CASSPRTGRHNEQFF.